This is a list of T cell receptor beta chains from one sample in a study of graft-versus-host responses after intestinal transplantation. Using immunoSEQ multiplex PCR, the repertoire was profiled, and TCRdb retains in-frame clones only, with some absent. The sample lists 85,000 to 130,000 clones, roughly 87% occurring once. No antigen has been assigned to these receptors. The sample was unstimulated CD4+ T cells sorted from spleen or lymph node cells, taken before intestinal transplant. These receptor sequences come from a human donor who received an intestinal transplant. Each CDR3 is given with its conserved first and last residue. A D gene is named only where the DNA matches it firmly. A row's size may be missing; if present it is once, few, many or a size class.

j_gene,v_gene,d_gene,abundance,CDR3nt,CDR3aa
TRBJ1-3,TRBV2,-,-,TGTGCCAGCATGGAGGGAAACCCTGGAAACACCATATATTTT,CASMEGNPGNTIYF
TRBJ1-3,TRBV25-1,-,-,TGTGCCAGCAGTGAAGGGGTGGCACAGGTCTTCTCTGGAAACACCATATATTTT,CASSEGVAQVFSGNTIYF
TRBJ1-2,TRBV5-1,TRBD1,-,TGCGCCAGCAGCTTGAGACAGGGTGATGGCTACACCTTC,CASSLRQGDGYTF
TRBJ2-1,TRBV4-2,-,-,TGTGCCAGCAGCCATAAACCAGTTGGGGGCCGTCTACACAACAATGAGCAGTTCTTC,CASSHKPVGGRLHNNEQFF
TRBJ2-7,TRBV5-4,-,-,TGTGCCAGCAGCTTTGGGGAACCCTACGAGCAGTACTTC,CASSFGEPYEQYF
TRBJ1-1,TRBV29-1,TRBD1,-,TGCAGCGCGGGACAGGGAGAAGAAGCTTTCTTT,CSAGQGEEAFF
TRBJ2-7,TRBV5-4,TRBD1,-,TGTGCCAGCAGCTTGACGGGACAGAGCTCCTACGAGCAGTACTTC,CASSLTGQSSYEQYF
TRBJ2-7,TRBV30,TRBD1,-,TGTGCCTGGAGTACTTCGACAGGGGGGTCCTACGAGCAGTACTTC,CAWSTSTGGSYEQYF
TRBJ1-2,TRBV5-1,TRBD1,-,TGCGCCAGCAGCCAAACGTTGGGACAGAACTATGGCTACACCTTC,CASSQTLGQNYGYTF
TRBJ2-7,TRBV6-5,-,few,TGTGCCAGCCGGAGGGGTATCTGGTACGAGCAGTACTTC,CASRRGIWYEQYF